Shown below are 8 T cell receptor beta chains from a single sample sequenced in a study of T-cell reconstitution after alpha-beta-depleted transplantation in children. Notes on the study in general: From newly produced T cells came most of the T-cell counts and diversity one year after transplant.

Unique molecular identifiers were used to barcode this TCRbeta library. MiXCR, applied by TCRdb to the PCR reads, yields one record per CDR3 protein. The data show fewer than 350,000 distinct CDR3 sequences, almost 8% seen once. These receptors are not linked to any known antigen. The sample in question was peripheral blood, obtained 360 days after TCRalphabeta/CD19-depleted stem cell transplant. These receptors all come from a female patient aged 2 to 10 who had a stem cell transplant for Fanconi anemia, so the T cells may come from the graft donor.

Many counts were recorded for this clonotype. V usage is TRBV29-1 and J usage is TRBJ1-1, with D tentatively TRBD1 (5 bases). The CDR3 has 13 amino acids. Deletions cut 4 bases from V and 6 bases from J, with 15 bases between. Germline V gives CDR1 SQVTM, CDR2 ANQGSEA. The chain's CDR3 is CSVAATQGPEAFF. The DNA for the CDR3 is TGCAGCGTTGCTGCAACTCAGGGACCTGAAGCTTTCTTT.

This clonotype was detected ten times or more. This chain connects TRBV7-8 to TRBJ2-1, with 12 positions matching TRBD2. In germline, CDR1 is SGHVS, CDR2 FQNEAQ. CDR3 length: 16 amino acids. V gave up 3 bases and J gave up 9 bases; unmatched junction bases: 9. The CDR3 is CASSFHRLAGVLEQFF. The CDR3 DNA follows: TGTGCCAGCAGCTTTCATAGACTAGCGGGAGTTCTTGAGCAGTTCTTC.

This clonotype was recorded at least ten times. The CDR3: CSARTDSNTEAFF. CDR3 nucleotide sequence: TGCAGTGCCCGGACAGACTCGAACACTGAAGCTTTCTTT. The V and J genes are TRBV20-1 and TRBJ1-1; a possible D gene is TRBD1 (6 bases). Per germline, CDR1 DFQATT and CDR2 SNEGSKA (reference sequence). The CDR3 is 13 residues long. V was cut by 6 bases and J by 1 base, with 12 bases left in between.

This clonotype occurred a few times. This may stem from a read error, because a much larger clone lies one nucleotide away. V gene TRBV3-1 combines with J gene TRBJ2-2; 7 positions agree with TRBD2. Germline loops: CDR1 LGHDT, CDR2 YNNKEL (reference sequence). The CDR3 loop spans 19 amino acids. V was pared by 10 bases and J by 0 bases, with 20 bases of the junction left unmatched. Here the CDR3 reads CAISFGSSGHTANTGELFF. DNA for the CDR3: TGTGCCATCAGTTTTGGGTCTAGCGGTCATACAGCGAACACCGGGGAGCTGTTTTTT.

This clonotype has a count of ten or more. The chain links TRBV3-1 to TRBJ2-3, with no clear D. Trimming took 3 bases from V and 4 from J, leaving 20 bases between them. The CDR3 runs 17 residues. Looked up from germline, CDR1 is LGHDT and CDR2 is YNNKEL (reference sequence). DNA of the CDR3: TGTGCCAGCAGCCAGGAAGAGCTTCAGAGCCTCGCAGATACGCAGTATTTT. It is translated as CASSQEELQSLADTQYF.

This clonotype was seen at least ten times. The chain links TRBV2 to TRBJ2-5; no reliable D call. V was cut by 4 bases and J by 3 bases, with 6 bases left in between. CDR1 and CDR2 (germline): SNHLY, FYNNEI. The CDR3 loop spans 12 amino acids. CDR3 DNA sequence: TGTGCCAGCAGTGTAACGGAAGAGACCCAGTACTTC. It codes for CASSVTEETQYF. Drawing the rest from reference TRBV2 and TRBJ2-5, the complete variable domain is EPEVTQTPSHQVTQMGQEVILRCVPISNHLYFYWYRQILGQKVEFLVSFYNNEISEKSEIFDDQFSVERPDGSNFTLKIRSTKLEDSAMYFCASSVTEETQYFGPGTRLLVL.

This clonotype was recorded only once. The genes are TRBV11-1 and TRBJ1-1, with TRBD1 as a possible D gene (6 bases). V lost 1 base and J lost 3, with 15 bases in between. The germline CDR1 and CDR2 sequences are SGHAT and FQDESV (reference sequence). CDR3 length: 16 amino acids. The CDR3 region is CASSLVAGGRDTEAFF. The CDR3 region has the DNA TGTGCCAGCAGCTTAGTCGCCGGGGGCCGGGACACTGAAGCTTTCTTT.

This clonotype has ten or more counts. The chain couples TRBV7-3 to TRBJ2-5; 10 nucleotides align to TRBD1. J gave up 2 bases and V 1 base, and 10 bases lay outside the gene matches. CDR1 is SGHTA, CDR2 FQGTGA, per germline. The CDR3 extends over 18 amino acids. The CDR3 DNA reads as TGTGCCAGCAGCTTAAGGGACAGGGGACTGACTAGTCAAGAGACCCAGTACTTC. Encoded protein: CASSLRDRGLTSQETQYF.